The 25 T cell receptor beta chains below all came from one sample that was sequenced in a study of Ad26.COV2.S vaccination and SARS-CoV-2 variants. The treatment was: 19 received Ad26.COV2.S at low or high dose, single or two shots; about five received placebo; per-sample allocation not given. Collection of the samples took place on day 63 after the first injection of vaccine or placebo. TCRdb's copy holds only in-frame clones and misses some; the assay was immunoSEQ multiplex PCR. The sample includes hundreds of thousands of clones, around 90% of them seen just once. Sequencing used peripheral blood, obtained in a trial of Ad26.COV2.S vaccine versus placebo. These receptors were taken from a person between 18 and 60 years old who received the Ad26.COV2.S COVID-19 vaccine or a placebo.

The chain joins TRBV19 to TRBJ1-1; D unresolved. Trimming pared 4 bases from V and 3 bases from J, leaving 12 bases between. The CDR3 covers 14 residues. Germline assignment: CDR1 LNHDA and CDR2 SQIVND (reference sequence). The CDR3 spells CASSTSLQHTEAFF. In DNA, the CDR3 is TGTGCCAGTAGTACTTCCTTACAACACACTGAAGCTTTCTTT.

The V gene is TRBV5-1, the J gene TRBJ1-1; 7 bases agree with TRBD1. Germline CDR1 is SGHRS and CDR2 is YFSETQ. Trimming at V came to 7 bases and at J to 7 bases, leaving 10 bases not matched to a gene. This CDR3 region has 13 residues. CDR3 sequence: CASGEGARFEAFF. The CDR3 DNA sequence: TGCGCCAGCGGGGAGGGGGCCAGGTTTGAAGCTTTCTTT.

This chain's CDR3 is CASSIPSDDTDTQYF. CDR3 coding DNA: TGTGCCAGTAGTATCCCCAGCGACGACACAGATACGCAGTATTTT. The gene calls are TRBV19 and TRBJ2-3; D unclear. Trimming stripped 3 bases from V and 2 bases from J, with 12 bases between. In germline, CDR1 is LNHDA, CDR2 SQIVND (reference sequence). This CDR3 is built from 15 residues.

CDR3 sequence: CASSLEGGGEAFF. The CDR3 nucleotides are TGCGCCAGCAGCTTGGAAGGGGGCGGTGAAGCTTTCTTT. The V gene is TRBV5-1, the J gene TRBJ1-1, with 7 bases matching TRBD1. The ends lost 0 bases at V and 7 bases at J; junction bases unmatched: 3. This CDR3 is built from 13 residues. CDR1 and CDR2 from the germline V gene are SGHRS and YFSETQ. The full variable domain, in which reference TRBV5-1 and TRBJ1-1 provide the parts outside the CDR3, is KAGVTQTPRYLIKTRGQQVTLSCSPISGHRSVSWYQQTPGQGLQFLFEYFSETQRNKGNFPGRFSGRQFSNSRSEMNVSTLELGDSALYLCASSLEGGGEAFFGQGTRLTVV.

This clone has a single count. The rearrangement links TRBV21-1 to TRBJ2-7; the table gives TRBD2 as D, unverified against the DNA. TRBV21-1 is given as a pseudogene. The CDR3 is 15 amino acids. CDR3 amino acids: CASSKRDGGAYEQYF. The CDR3 DNA sequence: TGTGCCAGCAGCAAGAGGGACGGAGGGGCCTACGAGCAGTACTTC.

This clone was picked up one time. This chain connects TRBV5-4 to TRBJ2-1, with D unresolved. The CDR3 loop spans 13 amino acids. Deletions cut 4 bases from V and 6 bases from J, with 11 bases between. The germline V gene has CDR1 SGHNT and CDR2 YYREEE (reference sequence). CDR3 nucleotide sequence: TGTGCCAGCAGCCCCCCAGTGACCAATGAGCAGTTCTTC. Protein: CASSPPVTNEQFF. The variable domain in full, with the rest retrieved from reference TRBV5-4 and TRBJ2-1, is ETGVTQSPTHLIKTRGQQVTLRCSSQSGHNTVSWYQQALGQGPQFIFQYYREEENGRGNFPPRFSGLQFPNYSSELNVNALELDDSALYLCASSPPVTNEQFFGPGTRLTVL.

Of note for this clone: Other nucleotide sequences in the sample specify the same CDR3. The chain recombines TRBV4-3 with TRBJ2-7; TRBD2 matches at 8 bases. With 1 base clipped from V and 0 bases from J, the junction kept 5 bases outside the gene matches. CDR3 length: 16 amino acids. Germline V lookup: CDR1 LGHNA, CDR2 YSLEER. CDR3 loop: CASSQVLAGSSYEQYF. The CDR3, as DNA: TGCGCCAGCAGCCAAGTTCTAGCGGGCAGCTCCTACGAGCAGTACTTC.

J is TRBJ2-2 and V is TRBV19; 13 nucleotides align to TRBD2. V trimming: 5 bases; J trimming: 4 bases; junction bases outside the gene matches: 4. Germline CDR1 is LNHDA and CDR2 is SQIVND (reference sequence). CDR3 length equals 16 residues. The CDR3 protein is CASSVGLAGSTGELFF. CDR3 DNA: TGTGCCAGTAGTGTGGGACTAGCGGGAAGCACCGGGGAGCTGTTTTTT.

V is TRBV7-2 and J is TRBJ1-2, with 8 bases matching TRBD1. The CDR3 is 14 residues long. V lost 5 bases, J lost 5 bases, and 7 bases stayed unmatched. Germline V gene data show CDR1 as SGHTA and CDR2 as FQGNSA. CDR3 amino acids: CASSAEDRVYGYTF. The CDR3 DNA sequence: TGTGCCAGCAGCGCGGAGGACAGGGTTTATGGCTACACCTTC.

The CDR3 protein is CASSFQQGVQPQHF. CDR3 bases: TGTGCCAGCAGCTTCCAACAGGGGGTACAGCCCCAGCATTTT. V usage is TRBV7-8 and J usage is TRBJ1-5; 8 bases fit TRBD1. The V gene's germline CDR1 is SGHVS and CDR2 FQNEAQ. The CDR3 length is 14 residues. J lost 7 bases, V lost 3 bases, and 5 bases had no gene match.

This clone was found a few times. CDR3 DNA sequence: TGTGCCAGCAGCCTCCCGTTCCTGGGAGACTACGAGCAGTACTTC. This translates into CASSLPFLGDYEQYF. V usage is TRBV7-9 and J usage is TRBJ2-7; weak D call: TRBD2 (5 bases). This CDR3 region has 15 residues. V was cut by 5 bases and J by 3 bases, with 17 bases left in between. The germline gives CDR1 SEHNR, CDR2 FQNEAQ (reference sequence).

This chain links TRBV2 with TRBJ1-6; no firm D call. The CDR3 length is 11 residues. V lost 4 bases and J 6 bases, leaving 1 base between the germline ends. Germline CDR1 reads SNHLY; CDR2 reads FYNNEI. For the CDR3, the DNA is TGTGCCAGCAGTGCTAATTCACCCCTCCACTTT. Translated: CASSANSPLHF.

The V and J genes are TRBV4-3 and TRBJ2-7; 9 nucleotides align to TRBD1. The V gene end was trimmed by 0 bases and the J gene end by 5 bases; junction bases not matched to a gene: 5. The CDR3 runs 15 residues. Germline-derived CDR1 and CDR2 are LGHNA and YSLEER. CDR3 DNA sequence: TGCGCCAGCAGCCAAGATGGGACAGGGACCAACGAGCAGTACTTC. Protein: CASSQDGTGTNEQYF.

The rearrangement links TRBV6-2 or TRBV6-3 to TRBJ2-7; 7 positions agree with TRBD1. CDR3 length equals 17 residues. J lost 0 bases, V lost 2 bases, and 10 bases had no gene match. Germline V gene sequence: CDR1 MNHEY, CDR2 SVGEGT. CDR3 sequence reads: CASSYTDTGTVSYEQYF. The CDR3 DNA sequence: TGTGCCAGCAGTTACACCGACACCGGGACAGTCTCCTACGAGCAGTACTTC.

This chain links TRBV7-2 with TRBJ2-7; 12 bases agree with TRBD2. The germline gives CDR1 SGHTA, CDR2 FQGNSA. This CDR3 spans 17 amino acids. After removal of 5 bases from V and 2 bases from J, the junction contained 10 bases not matched to a gene. The CDR3 bases are TGTGCCAGCAGCGGAACTAGCGGGAGGATCGTAACCTACGAGCAGTACTTC. This gives the protein CASSGTSGRIVTYEQYF.

The chain has TRBV19 and TRBJ2-7; 8 bases are shared with TRBD1. Germline loops: CDR1 LNHDA, CDR2 SQIVND (reference sequence). Trimming cost V 2 bases and J 4 bases; bases outside gene matches: 4. The CDR3 totals 14 residues. The CDR3 sequence: CASSISQGAYEQYF. DNA of the CDR3: TGTGCCAGTAGTATAAGTCAGGGGGCATACGAGCAGTACTTC.

The CDR3 bases are TGTGCCTGGAGTTCCGGTTTCTCTGCGGGGAACACTGAAGCTTTCTTT. Its translation: CAWSSGFSAGNTEAFF. V gene TRBV30 combines with J gene TRBJ1-1; no reliable D call. The CDR3 loop spans 16 amino acids. Germline CDR1 and CDR2: GTSNPN and SVGIG (reference sequence). V lost 2 bases and J lost 1, with 17 bases in between.

The V call is TRBV12-3 or TRBV12-4, the J call TRBJ1-6; no clear D gene. V was pared by 0 bases and J by 11 bases, with 8 bases between. The CDR3 spans 13 residues. CDR3 nucleotides: TGTGCCAGCAGTTTAGCGGCCGAGACACCCCTCCACTTT. It encodes CASSLAAETPLHF.

The V call is TRBV4-1, the J call TRBJ2-7, with TRBD2 matching over 10 bases. With V trimmed by 1 base and J by 6 bases, 9 bases remained unmatched. Germline assignment: CDR1 MGHRA and CDR2 YSYEKL. There are 16 residues in the CDR3. CDR3 DNA: TGCGCCAGCAGCCAAGCGGACCTAGCGGGAGTTTCCGAGCAGTACTTC. Translated, it gives CASSQADLAGVSEQYF.

In DNA, the CDR3 is TGTGCCAGCAGCCCTAGACAGATCTTCTATGGCTACACCTTC. It yields the protein CASSPRQIFYGYTF. This chain links TRBV7-2 with TRBJ1-2; tentative D call: TRBD1 (5 bases). Germline loops: CDR1 SGHTA, CDR2 FQGNSA. The V end lost 5 bases, the J end lost 4 bases, and 14 bases lay between the germline ends. The CDR3 is 14 amino acids.

This clone was detected once. The chain employs TRBV7-3 and TRBJ2-7, with 9 bases matching TRBD2. CDR3 size: 15 residues. Germline V CDR1 and CDR2: SGHTA, FQGTGA. V shed 1 base, J shed 4 bases, and the junction held 5 bases outside the gene matches. The CDR3 loop is CASSLSSGRGYEQYF. CDR3 in DNA: TGTGCCAGCAGCTTAAGTAGCGGGAGAGGGTACGAGCAGTACTTC.

The chain recombines TRBV3-1 (or the pseudogene TRBV3-2) with TRBJ2-1; 9 bases fit TRBD2. Germline CDR1 is LGHDT and CDR2 is YNNKEL (reference sequence). V dropped 3 bases and J dropped 15; count of bases not matched to a gene: 3. The CDR3 has 11 residues. CDR3 amino acids: CASSQREGGFF. CDR3 DNA sequence: TGTGCCAGCAGCCAGCGGGAGGGGGGGTTCTTC.

The J gene is TRBJ1-2, the V gene TRBV28; D call uncertain. Trimming removed 6 bases at V and 2 bases at J, with 4 bases between. Germline CDR1 is MDHEN and CDR2 is SYDVKM. There are 11 residues in the CDR3. CDR3 sequence: CASRDNYGYTF. In DNA form, the CDR3 reads TGTGCCAGCAGGGACAACTATGGCTACACCTTC.

The DNA for the CDR3 is TGTGCCAGCAGCTTAGACGGACGGAGCTACGAGCAGTACTTC. As protein: CASSLDGRSYEQYF. The rearrangement uses TRBV11-2 and TRBJ2-7; D is undetermined. The CDR3 sequence is 14 residues long. The germline V gene has CDR1 SGHAT and CDR2 FQNNGV. Trimming shortened V by 0 bases and J by 3 bases, and 9 bases separated the two germline ends.

This chain links TRBV6-5 with TRBJ2-3; D remains unclear. Germline loops: CDR1 MNHEY, CDR2 SVGAGI. Trimming pared 7 bases from V and 0 bases from J, leaving 11 bases between. The CDR3 consists of 14 residues. CDR3 sequence reads: CASTSVSSTDTQYF. The CDR3 DNA sequence: TGTGCCAGCACGTCCGTATCTAGCACAGATACGCAGTATTTT.